Listed below are T cell receptor beta chains from one sample, sequenced in a study of blood T cell repertoires in COVID-19. The protocol was immunoSEQ multiplex PCR, while the TCRdb copy is restricted to in-frame clones and leaves out a portion. The sample includes tens of thousands of clones, over 75% of them seen just once. The material sequenced was peripheral blood. These receptors came from a woman aged 60-75 years with active COVID-19. The conserved cysteine and the conserved F or W are not part of the CDR3 here.

cdr3_aa: ASSPSNLRGAYGANVLT
v_call: TRBV3-1/TRBV3-2
j_call: TRBJ2-6

cdr3_aa: ASSLKFGYEQY
v_call: TRBV5-1
j_call: TRBJ2-7

cdr3_aa: ASSSQGTDTQY
v_call: TRBV5-4
j_call: TRBJ2-3

cdr3_aa: ASSRLAGELF
v_call: TRBV6-6
j_call: TRBJ2-2

cdr3_aa: ASTPGTGSQPQH
v_call: TRBV19
j_call: TRBJ1-5

cdr3_aa: ASSHPGTENEQF
v_call: TRBV4-2
j_call: TRBJ2-1

cdr3_aa: ASSPRGARSGANVLT
v_call: TRBV9
j_call: TRBJ2-6

cdr3_aa: ASGSGARETQY
v_call: TRBV5-1
j_call: TRBJ2-5

cdr3_aa: ASSRQGAGANVLT
v_call: TRBV19
j_call: TRBJ2-6

cdr3_aa: ASSSDRNPSPLH
v_call: TRBV3-1/TRBV3-2
j_call: TRBJ1-6

cdr3_aa: ASSQVALAGGRSTDTQY
v_call: TRBV7-9
j_call: TRBJ2-3

cdr3_aa: ASSPQGSNQPQH
v_call: TRBV5-1
j_call: TRBJ1-5

cdr3_aa: ASSRERGADETQY
v_call: TRBV4-1
j_call: TRBJ2-5

cdr3_aa: ASSVRDTGLAGGLDTQY
v_call: TRBV6-1
j_call: TRBJ2-3

cdr3_aa: ASSLARTLLAKNIQY
v_call: TRBV28
j_call: TRBJ2-4

cdr3_aa: ASSLGHDYEQY
v_call: TRBV28
j_call: TRBJ2-7

cdr3_aa: AISVWGLETFNEQF
v_call: TRBV10-3
j_call: TRBJ2-1

cdr3_aa: ASRGQALYGYT
v_call: TRBV2
j_call: TRBJ1-2

cdr3_aa: ASSEALQGTYGYT
v_call: TRBV6-1
j_call: TRBJ1-2

cdr3_aa: SARWGREQF
v_call: TRBV20-1
j_call: TRBJ2-1

cdr3_aa: ASSPSSSFYEQY
v_call: TRBV5-1
j_call: TRBJ2-7

cdr3_aa: ASSPASGGDTQY
v_call: TRBV18
j_call: TRBJ2-3

cdr3_aa: ASSLVGRDSYEQY
v_call: TRBV11-2
j_call: TRBJ2-7

cdr3_aa: ASSDRINYGYT
v_call: TRBV6-1
j_call: TRBJ1-2

cdr3_aa: ATSDLTGRNTEAF
v_call: TRBV24-1
j_call: TRBJ1-1

cdr3_aa: ASSRLADYNEQF
v_call: TRBV19
j_call: TRBJ2-1

cdr3_aa: ASSGSWTGHSYEQY
v_call: TRBV6-1
j_call: TRBJ2-7

cdr3_aa: ASSSIPGLATKVTDTQY
v_call: TRBV28
j_call: TRBJ2-3

cdr3_aa: ASSWLAGGPETQY
v_call: TRBV7-2
j_call: TRBJ2-5

cdr3_aa: ASSSGQISGNTIY
v_call: TRBV6-2/TRBV6-3
j_call: TRBJ1-3

cdr3_aa: ASKLRVGQPQH
v_call: TRBV28
j_call: TRBJ1-5

cdr3_aa: ASSQKAGGGQETQY
v_call: TRBV4-1
j_call: TRBJ2-5

cdr3_aa: ASSFLNSPGLAETQY
v_call: TRBV7-6
j_call: TRBJ2-5

cdr3_aa: ASADRATESYGYT
v_call: TRBV5-1
j_call: TRBJ1-2

cdr3_aa: ATSRERGQGSLSGNTIY
v_call: TRBV15
j_call: TRBJ1-3

cdr3_aa: ASSSQGKEGYT
v_call: TRBV7-3
j_call: TRBJ1-2

cdr3_aa: ASSLASTGSYEQY
v_call: TRBV7-8
j_call: TRBJ2-7

cdr3_aa: ASSFGTGYTDTQY
v_call: TRBV5-1
j_call: TRBJ2-3

cdr3_aa: ASSRTGNNSPLH
v_call: TRBV11-1
j_call: TRBJ1-6

cdr3_aa: ATSEGGQGLKQY
v_call: TRBV24-1
j_call: TRBJ2-7

cdr3_aa: ASSQPGTGGNTGELF
v_call: TRBV4-2
j_call: TRBJ2-2

cdr3_aa: ASSPLPGQGSLRNTIY
v_call: TRBV5-1
j_call: TRBJ1-3

cdr3_aa: ASSMYPLDEQY
v_call: TRBV19
j_call: TRBJ2-7

cdr3_aa: ASSEASRVDTQY
v_call: TRBV2
j_call: TRBJ2-3

cdr3_aa: ASSQTQGLKNIQY
v_call: TRBV28
j_call: TRBJ2-4

cdr3_aa: ASSAITGMGTEAF
v_call: TRBV9
j_call: TRBJ1-1

cdr3_aa: ASSPDRAGGPRQF
v_call: TRBV11-2
j_call: TRBJ2-1

cdr3_aa: SMTTGQVGGTQY
v_call: TRBV29-1
j_call: TRBJ2-3

cdr3_aa: ASSLGASGEQF
v_call: TRBV27
j_call: TRBJ2-1

cdr3_aa: ASSERGGQRNGYT
v_call: TRBV2
j_call: TRBJ1-2

cdr3_aa: ASSQAGRGRGETQY
v_call: TRBV3-1/TRBV3-2
j_call: TRBJ2-5

cdr3_aa: ASSQGAGSGGDEAF
v_call: TRBV3-1/TRBV3-2
j_call: TRBJ1-1

cdr3_aa: ASSQGPTGTRNSPLH
v_call: TRBV4-2
j_call: TRBJ1-6

cdr3_aa: ASSSQGNYGYT
v_call: TRBV12-3/TRBV12-4
j_call: TRBJ1-2

cdr3_aa: ARDRALTGQRLF
v_call: TRBV6-4
j_call: TRBJ1-4

cdr3_aa: ATRGPGTSGGLNTQY
v_call: TRBV15
j_call: TRBJ2-3

cdr3_aa: ASSLGGALPIEQY
v_call: TRBV28
j_call: TRBJ2-7

cdr3_aa: ASSLEGLAPRKEF
v_call: TRBV27
j_call: TRBJ2-1

cdr3_aa: ASTKQGGAPGELF
v_call: TRBV19
j_call: TRBJ2-2